The 14 T cell receptor beta chains listed next were all sequenced from one sample in a study of cytomegalovirus exposure and HLA in healthy donors (dated by TCRdb to 2016 to 2017). Receptors were amplified or captured by the immunoSEQ multiplex PCR assay. The multiplex PCR relied on a mix of 60 forward primers for TCR Vbeta segments and 13 reverse primers for TCR Jbeta segments. This immuneACCESS table, as held by TCRdb, lists in-frame sequences with V and J called but not all clones. Of the missing ones, under half trace to an unresolved V gene in checked studies; the others have no known cause. For this sample there are tens of thousands of clones; roughly three quarters appear just once. Approximately 3.7% of the sample is in the top ten clones. Sequencing was carried out using PBMCs. The receptors here all came from a man between 25 and 39 years old in good health and CMV-seronegative.

The chain joins TRBV15 to TRBJ1-1; D is possibly TRBD1 (5 bases). V shed 1 base and J shed 1 base, with 10 bases lying between them. This CDR3 is 15 amino acids long. The germline gives CDR1 LNHNV, CDR2 YYDKDF (reference sequence). The CDR3 DNA follows: TGTGCCACCAGCAGAGGACATGACAGGAACACTGAAGCTTTCTTT. Encoded protein: CATSRGHDRNTEAFF.

The chain links TRBV27 to TRBJ2-7, with 12 bases lining up with TRBD2. Trimming removed 2 bases from V and 2 bases from J; junction bases left unmatched: 1. From germline, CDR1 is MNHEY and CDR2 SMNVEV (reference sequence). The CDR3 sequence is 15 residues long. CDR3 residues: CASSLLAGGAYEQYF. The CDR3 region has the DNA TGTGCCAGCAGTTTACTAGCGGGAGGGGCCTACGAGCAGTACTTC.

The chain employs TRBV5-4 and TRBJ2-7, with D maybe TRBD1 (8 bases). There are 17 residues in the CDR3. The ends were cut back, 0 bases at V and 2 bases at J, with 18 bases in the middle. Germline values: CDR1 SGHNT, CDR2 YYREEE (reference sequence). The DNA for the CDR3 is TGTGCCAGCAGCTTGGGTGGACAGGGACTACCCACCTACGAGCAGTACTTC. It yields the protein CASSLGGQGLPTYEQYF.

V and J are TRBV2 and TRBJ2-7; TRBD1 might be the D (6 bases). V lost 3 bases and J lost 3, with 9 bases in between. This CDR3 contains 13 residues. The germline CDR1 and CDR2 sequences are SNHLY and FYNNEI. This CDR3 reads CASSEEQGYEQYF. The CDR3 coding sequence is TGTGCCAGCAGTGAGGAACAGGGCTACGAGCAGTACTTC.

This clone was seen only a few times. The sample contains more than one DNA sequence encoding this CDR3. The chain uses TRBV19 and TRBJ1-1, with 7 bases identical to TRBD1. Trimming at V came to 6 bases and at J to 0 bases, leaving 1 base not matched to a gene. This CDR3 comprises 13 residues. Germline V CDR1 and CDR2: LNHDA, SQIVND (reference sequence). The CDR3 protein is CASSGQVNTEAFF. CDR3 nucleotide sequence: TGTGCCAGTAGCGGACAGGTGAACACTGAAGCTTTCTTT.

In this sample, this clone turned up a few times. The chain joins TRBV11-2 to TRBJ1-4; tentatively, D is TRBD1 (5 bases). V was trimmed by 0 bases and J by 4 bases, leaving 12 bases between them. CDR1 and CDR2 (germline): SGHAT, FQNNGV. The CDR3 covers 16 residues. For the CDR3, the DNA is TGTGCCAGCAGCTTAGACTGGGGGGGGTTTAATGAAAAACTGTTTTTT. Its translation: CASSLDWGGFNEKLFF.

This chain connects TRBV28 to TRBJ2-3, with D perhaps matching TRBD2 (6 bases). The CDR3 extends over 14 amino acids. Trimming left V 6 bases short and J 7 bases short, with 17 bases between. Germline-derived CDR1 and CDR2 are MDHEN and SYDVKM. In DNA, the CDR3 is TGTGCCAGCAGCCGGGACTGGTTTCAACATACGCAGTATTTT. Translated: CASSRDWFQHTQYF. Together with reference TRBV28 and TRBJ2-3, the CDR3 gives the full variable domain: DVKVTQSSRYLVKRTGEKVFLECVQDMDHENMFWYRQDPGLGLRLIYFSYDVKMKEKGDIPEGYSVSREKKERFSLILESASTNQTSMYLCASSRDWFQHTQYFGPGTRLTVL.

The chain couples TRBV28 to TRBJ1-2; 9 positions agree with TRBD1. V dropped 2 bases and J dropped 3; count of bases not matched to a gene: 1. The CDR3 has 14 residues. The V gene's germline CDR1 is MDHEN and CDR2 SYDVKM. Here the CDR3 reads CASSLGQGYYGYTF. The DNA for the CDR3 is TGTGCCAGCAGTTTAGGACAGGGGTACTATGGCTACACCTTC.

This clone was counted many times. V and J are TRBV19 and TRBJ2-1, with D perhaps matching TRBD1 (5 bases). Trimming stripped 1 base from V and 15 bases from J, with 13 bases between. The CDR3 length is 12 residues. Germline V lookup: CDR1 LNHDA, CDR2 SQIVND (reference sequence). The CDR3 DNA follows: TGTGCCAGTAGTATAGGGGGCGCCTATTGGTTCTTC. Translation: CASSIGGAYWFF.

V gene TRBV9 combines with J gene TRBJ2-5; D might be TRBD2 (5 bases). CDR1 is SGDLS and CDR2 is YYNGEE in the germline V gene. The CDR3 is 15 residues long. The V end was cut by 0 bases, the J end by 1 base, with 10 bases between. The CDR3 sequence: CASSVGTGSQETQYF. The CDR3 coding sequence is TGTGCCAGCAGCGTAGGGACGGGGAGCCAAGAGACCCAGTACTTC.

This rearrangement joins TRBV19 to TRBJ2-1; TRBD2 matches 9 bases. CDR3 length: 17 amino acids. CDR1 and CDR2 from the germline V gene are LNHDA and SQIVND (reference sequence). V lost 1 base and J lost 2; bases outside the gene matches: 6. The CDR3 DNA reads TGTGCCAGTAGTATAGCCAGCGGGGGGATCGCCTACAATGAGCAGTTCTTC. Translated: CASSIASGGIAYNEQFF.

This clone appeared once. The chain carries TRBV28 and TRBJ2-5, with D maybe TRBD2 (6 bases). Per the germline V gene, CDR1 is MDHEN and CDR2 is SYDVKM. The CDR3 covers 21 residues. V lost 3 bases and J 2 bases, leaving 31 bases between the germline ends. The CDR3 spells CASSFPLKTGDAPNTQETQYF. Here the CDR3 DNA reads TGTGCCAGCAGTTTCCCACTAAAGACGGGGGACGCCCCAAATACACAAGAGACCCAGTACTTC.

V gene TRBV4-3 combines with J gene TRBJ1-2, with D possibly TRBD1 on 5 matching bases. Germline-derived CDR1 and CDR2 are LGHNA and YSLEER. There are 15 residues in the CDR3. With 1 base removed from V and 4 bases from J, the gap between germline ends came to 13 bases. The CDR3 sequence: CASSQGSGGSYGYTF. For the CDR3, the DNA is TGCGCCAGCAGCCAAGGCTCGGGGGGATCCTATGGCTACACCTTC.

The V gene is TRBV6-1, the J gene TRBJ2-7; TRBD1 matches at 7 bases. Germline V lookup: CDR1 MNHNS, CDR2 SASEGT. J lost 7 bases, V lost 6 bases, and 9 bases had no gene match. The CDR3 consists of 13 residues. For the CDR3, the DNA is TGTGCCAGCAGACCCGGACAGGAGTTTGAGCAGTACTTC. Encoded protein: CASRPGQEFEQYF.